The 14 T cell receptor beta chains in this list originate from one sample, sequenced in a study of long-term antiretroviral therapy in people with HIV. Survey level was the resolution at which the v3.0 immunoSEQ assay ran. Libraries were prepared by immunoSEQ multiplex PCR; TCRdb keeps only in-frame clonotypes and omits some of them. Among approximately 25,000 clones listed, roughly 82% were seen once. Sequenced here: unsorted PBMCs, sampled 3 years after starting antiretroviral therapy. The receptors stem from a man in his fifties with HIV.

CDR3 nucleotides: TGCAGCGTTGAAAGCGGGAGTGGTTACAATGAGCAGTTCTTC. Encoded protein: CSVESGSGYNEQFF. The V call is TRBV29-1, the J call TRBJ2-1; the match to TRBD2 covers 8 bases. The J segment lost 4 bases and the V segment lost 2 bases, leaving 4 bases of the junction unmatched. The CDR3 extends over 14 amino acids. CDR1 is SQVTM, CDR2 ANQGSEA, per germline.

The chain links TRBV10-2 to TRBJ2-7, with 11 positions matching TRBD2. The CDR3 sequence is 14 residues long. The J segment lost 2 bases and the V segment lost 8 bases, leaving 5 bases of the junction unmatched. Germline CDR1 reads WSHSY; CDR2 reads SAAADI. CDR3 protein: CASALAGGPYEQYF. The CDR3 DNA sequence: TGCGCCAGCGCCCTAGCGGGAGGCCCCTACGAGCAGTACTTC.

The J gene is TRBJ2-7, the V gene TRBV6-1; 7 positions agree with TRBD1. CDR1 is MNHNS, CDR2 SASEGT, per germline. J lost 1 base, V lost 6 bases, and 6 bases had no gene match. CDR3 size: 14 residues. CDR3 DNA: TGTGCCAGCAGACAGGGGCTTAGTTCCTACGAGCAGTACTTC. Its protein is CASRQGLSSYEQYF.

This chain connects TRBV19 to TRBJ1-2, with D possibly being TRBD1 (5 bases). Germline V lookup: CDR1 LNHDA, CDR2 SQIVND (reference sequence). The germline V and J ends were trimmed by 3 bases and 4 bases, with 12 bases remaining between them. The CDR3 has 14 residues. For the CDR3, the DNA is TGTGCCAGTAGTATCCCGCGAGGGACCTATGGCTACACCTTC. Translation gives CASSIPRGTYGYTF.

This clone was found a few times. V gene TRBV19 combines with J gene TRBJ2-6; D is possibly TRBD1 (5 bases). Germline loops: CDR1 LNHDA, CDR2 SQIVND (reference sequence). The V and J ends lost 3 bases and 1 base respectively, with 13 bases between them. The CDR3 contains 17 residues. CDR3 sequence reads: CASSMSVGDSGANVLTF. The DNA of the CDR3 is TGTGCCAGTAGTATGAGCGTAGGGGATTCTGGGGCCAACGTCCTGACTTTC.

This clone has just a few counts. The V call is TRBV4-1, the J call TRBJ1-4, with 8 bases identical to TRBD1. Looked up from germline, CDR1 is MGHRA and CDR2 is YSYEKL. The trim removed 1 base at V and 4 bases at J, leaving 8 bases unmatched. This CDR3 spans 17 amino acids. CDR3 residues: CASSQGDGTGDNEKLFF. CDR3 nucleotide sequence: TGCGCCAGCAGCCAAGGGGATGGGACAGGTGATAATGAAAAACTGTTTTTT.

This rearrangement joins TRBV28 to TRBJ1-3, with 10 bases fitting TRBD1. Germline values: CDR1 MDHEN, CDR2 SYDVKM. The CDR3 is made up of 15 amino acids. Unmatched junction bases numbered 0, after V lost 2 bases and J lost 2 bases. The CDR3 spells CASSLGTGAGNTIYF. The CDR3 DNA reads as TGTGCCAGCAGTTTAGGGACAGGGGCTGGAAACACCATATATTTT.

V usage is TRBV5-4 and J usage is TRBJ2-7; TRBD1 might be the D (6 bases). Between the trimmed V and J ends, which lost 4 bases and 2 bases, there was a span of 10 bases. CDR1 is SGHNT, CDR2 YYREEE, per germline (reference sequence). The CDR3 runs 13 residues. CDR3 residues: CASSQQGTYEQYF. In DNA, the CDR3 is TGTGCCAGCAGCCAACAGGGTACCTACGAGCAGTACTTC.

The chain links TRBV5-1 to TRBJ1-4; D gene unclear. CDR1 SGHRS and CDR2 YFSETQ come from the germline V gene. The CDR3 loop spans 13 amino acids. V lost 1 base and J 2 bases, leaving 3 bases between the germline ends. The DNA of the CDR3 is TGCGCCAGCAGCTTGTCCACTAATGAAAAACTGTTTTTT. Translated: CASSLSTNEKLFF. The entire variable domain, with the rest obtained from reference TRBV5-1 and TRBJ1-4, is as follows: KAGVTQTPRYLIKTRGQQVTLSCSPISGHRSVSWYQQTPGQGLQFLFEYFSETQRNKGNFPGRFSGRQFSNSRSEMNVSTLELGDSALYLCASSLSTNEKLFFGSGTQLSVL.

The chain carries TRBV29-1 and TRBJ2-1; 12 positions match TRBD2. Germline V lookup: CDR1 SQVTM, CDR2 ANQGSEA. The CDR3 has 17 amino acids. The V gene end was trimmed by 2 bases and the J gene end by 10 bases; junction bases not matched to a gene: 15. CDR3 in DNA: TGCAGCGTTGAAATCTCTAGCGGGGGGGCGTCCGTCGGGGAGCAGTTCTTC. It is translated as CSVEISSGGASVGEQFF.

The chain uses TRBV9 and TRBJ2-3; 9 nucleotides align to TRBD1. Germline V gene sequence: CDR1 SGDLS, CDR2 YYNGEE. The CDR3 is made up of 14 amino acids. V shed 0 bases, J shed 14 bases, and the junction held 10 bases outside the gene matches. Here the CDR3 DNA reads TGTGCCAGCAGCGTAGCCATACAGGGGGCGCATACGTATTTT. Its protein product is CASSVAIQGAHTYF.

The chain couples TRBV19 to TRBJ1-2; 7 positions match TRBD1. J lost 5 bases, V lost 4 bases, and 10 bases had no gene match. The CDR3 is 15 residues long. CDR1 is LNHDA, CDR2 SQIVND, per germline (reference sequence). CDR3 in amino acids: CASSRGSDRVYGYTF. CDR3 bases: TGTGCCAGTAGTAGGGGGTCAGACAGGGTGTATGGCTACACCTTC.

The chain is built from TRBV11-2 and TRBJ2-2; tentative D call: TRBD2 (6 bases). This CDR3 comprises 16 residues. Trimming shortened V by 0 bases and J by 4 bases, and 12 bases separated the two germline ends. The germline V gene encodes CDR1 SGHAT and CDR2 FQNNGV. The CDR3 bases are TGTGCCAGCAGCTTAGAGCCCGGGAGAAGCACCGGGGAGCTGTTTTTT. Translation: CASSLEPGRSTGELFF. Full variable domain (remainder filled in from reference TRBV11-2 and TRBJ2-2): EAGVAQSPRYKIIEKRQSVAFWCNPISGHATLYWYQQILGQGPKLLIQFQNNGVVDDSQLPKDRFSAERLKGVDSTLKIQPAKLEDSAVYLCASSLEPGRSTGELFFGEGSRLTVL.

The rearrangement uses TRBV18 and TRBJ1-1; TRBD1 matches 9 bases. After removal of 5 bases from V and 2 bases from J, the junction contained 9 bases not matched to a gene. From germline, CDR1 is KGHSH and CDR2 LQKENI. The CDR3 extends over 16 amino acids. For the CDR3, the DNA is TGTGCCAGCTCATCAATACAGGGGGCTGTAAACACTGAAGCTTTCTTT. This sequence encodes CASSSIQGAVNTEAFF.